What follows is one T cell receptor (beta chain) and its context. Its antigen is as yet unknown. It was with 60 Vbeta and 13 Jbeta primers that the PCR ran. Produced via immunoSEQ multiplex PCR; TCRdb's table is partial and in-frame only. The data show 150,000 to 200,000 clones, roughly 80% seen once. The source of the sample is a study of cytomegalovirus exposure and HLA in healthy donors. About the research overall: An early data release held 79 million or so unique TCRs from HLA-typed donors.

General study points: Per published reports, the classifier diagnosed cytomegalovirus status with high specificity and sensitivity. The productive fraction for most TCR beta V segments was about 90% or about 30% in an earlier analysis.

This cohort consisted of healthy bone marrow donors. The source is a male donor in good health and CMV-seronegative. Sequenced: PBMCs.

DNA for the CDR3: TGCGCCAGCAGCCAAACCTCGGGACTAGGGAGCACAGATACGCAGTATTTT. It specifies CASSQTSGLGSTDTQYF. The rearrangement uses TRBV4-1 and TRBJ2-3; TRBD2 matches at 8 bases. This CDR3 spans 17 amino acids. V shed 2 bases, J shed 0 bases, and the junction held 7 bases outside the gene matches. Germline-derived CDR1 and CDR2 are MGHRA and YSYEKL.